Detailed here is one T cell receptor (beta chain). The data belong to a study of tumor T cells in aggressive B-cell lymphoma. The method was immunoSEQ multiplex PCR; TCRdb's version includes in-frame clones alone and lacks a portion of them. This sample has over 2,500 clones, with 65% to 90% found just once. This CDR3 has 13 residues. CDR1 is ENHRY and CDR2 is SYGVKD in the germline V gene. Trimming stripped 6 bases from V and 8 bases from J, with 14 bases between. The chain employs TRBV10-3 and TRBJ2-1; D possibly corresponds to TRBD2 (6 bases). The receptor was isolated from an adult with diffuse large B cell lymphoma. Some clones in this sample may be carry-over from other donors' samples. Sequencing was done on a sample of tumor tissue. The chain's CDR3 is CAIRLTSSDEQFF. DNA of the CDR3: TGTGCCATCAGACTAACTAGCTCTGATGAGCAGTTCTTC.